This T cell receptor beta chain is from a study of T-cell memory formation after mild COVID-19. The ends were cut back, 2 bases at V and 9 bases at J, with 9 bases in the middle. In germline, CDR1 is SGHRS, CDR2 YFSETQ. This CDR3 has 12 amino acids. TCRdb processed the 5' RACE reads anew with MiXCR; each CDR3 protein has one entry. The repertoire holds roughly 110,000 distinct CDR3 sequences, about 20% seen once, with around 41% in the top ten. The sequencing input was PBMCs or a T cell subset sorted from them (not recorded which). The TCR originated in a man aged 18-30 years who had mild COVID-19 (a few samples of this study predate the infection). Cell type and time point are not known. The chain links TRBV5-1 to TRBJ2-1; possible D gene TRBD2, 5 bases. The CDR3 DNA reads as TGCGCCAGCAGCTTAAACAGCGGTGAGCAGTTCTTC. Its translation is CASSLNSGEQFF.